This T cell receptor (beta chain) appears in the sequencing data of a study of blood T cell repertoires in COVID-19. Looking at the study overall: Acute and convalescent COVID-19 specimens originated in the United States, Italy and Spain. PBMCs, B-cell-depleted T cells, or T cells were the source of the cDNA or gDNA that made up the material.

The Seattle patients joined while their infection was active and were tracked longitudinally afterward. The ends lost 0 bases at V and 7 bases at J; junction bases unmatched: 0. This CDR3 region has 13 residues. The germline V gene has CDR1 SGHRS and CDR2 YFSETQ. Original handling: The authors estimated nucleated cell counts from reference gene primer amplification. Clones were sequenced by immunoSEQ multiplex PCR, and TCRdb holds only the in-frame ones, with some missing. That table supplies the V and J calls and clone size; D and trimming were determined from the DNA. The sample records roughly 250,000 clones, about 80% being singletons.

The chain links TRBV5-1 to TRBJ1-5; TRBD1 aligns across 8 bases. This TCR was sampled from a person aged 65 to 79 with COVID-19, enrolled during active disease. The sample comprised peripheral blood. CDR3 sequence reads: CASSLGQGQPQHF. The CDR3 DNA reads TGCGCCAGCAGCTTGGGACAGGGGCAGCCCCAGCATTTT.